This T cell receptor (beta chain) emerged from a study of beta chain features in type 1 diabetes. Regarding the study as a whole: Insertions at VDJ junctions were less frequent in type 1 diabetes patients. These patients also deleted more nucleotides at the same junctions. In every one of the four CD4+ subsets, TCRB CDR3s were moderately but significantly shorter in Type 1 diabetes patients.

Over 95% purity was reached by all sorted populations. This CDR3 contains 10 residues. Germline CDR1 is SQVTM and CDR2 is ANQGSEA. With 5 bases removed from V and 3 bases from J, the gap between germline ends came to 4 bases. Expressed TCRB transcripts were sequenced because the entire RNA isolate underwent reverse transcription. Assay: immunoSEQ multiplex PCR; the TCRdb copy retains only in-frame clones and omits some. The table lists some 120,000 clones, 17% of them singletons. This clone was observed a few times. Its antigen is not identified. The sequenced sample was central memory CD4+ T cells from blood. The gene calls are TRBV29-1 and TRBJ1-1; no clear D. This TCR derives from a young man with type 1 diabetes. The CDR3 nucleotides are TGCAGCGTTCAATACACTGAAGCTTTCTTT. Amino acid sequence: CSVQYTEAFF.